This T cell receptor (beta chain) was identified in a study of cytomegalovirus exposure and HLA in healthy donors. Findings and caveats of the study: Both high specificity and high sensitivity reportedly marked the classifier's diagnosis of cytomegalovirus status. With later analysis, a missense DCLRE1C variant became linked to TCR beta V- and J-gene trimming.

CDR3 length: 14 residues. V lost 3 bases and J 2 bases, leaving 9 bases between the germline ends. Germline V gene data show CDR1 as WNHNN and CDR2 as SYGVQD (reference sequence). About this clone itself: Its antigen is not identified.

Primers for the PCR totalled 60 Vbeta and 13 Jbeta. Only in-frame clones appear in the TCRdb table, and some are missing; sequencing was by immunoSEQ multiplex PCR. The repertoire holds 90,000 to 120,000 clones, with over 65% as singletons. The origin of this receptor is a woman aged 40 to 50 in good health and CMV-seropositive. The sequenced sample was PBMCs. The V call is TRBV10-1, the J call TRBJ2-3; D may be TRBD1 (6 bases). CDR3 loop: CASSDGQPTDTQYF. As DNA, the CDR3 is TGCGCCAGCAGTGACGGACAGCCCACAGATACGCAGTATTTT.